The next 31 T cell receptor beta chains were all read from a single sample in a study of T cells in Graves' hyperthyroidism and ophthalmopathy. Using RNA transcripts as the source, TCR beta CDR3 regions were amplified. HTBI primers were used for first-round RT-PCR of the TCR CDR3. One entry per CDR3 protein, called by TCRdb with MiXCR from the multiplex PCR reads. Of 300,000 to 450,000 distinct CDR3 sequences in the sample, 13% are singletons; the top ten hold roughly 9.2%. The specimen was blood. The receptors here all came from a woman younger than 35 with Graves' hyperthyroidism.

This clonotype has at least ten counts. The chain carries TRBV28 and TRBJ2-3; a possible D gene is TRBD2 (5 bases). V was pared by 3 bases and J by 5 bases, with 12 bases between. CDR1 is MDHEN and CDR2 is SYDVKM in the germline V gene. The CDR3 extends over 14 amino acids. This CDR3 is CASSLGGQVDTQYF. The CDR3 DNA is TGTGCCAGCAGTTTGGGCGGGCAGGTAGATACGCAGTATTTT.

This clonotype came up many times. The chain links TRBV3-1 to TRBJ1-3, with D unresolved. The CDR3 spans 15 residues. Germline V CDR1 and CDR2: LGHDT, YNNKEL (reference sequence). V shed 1 base and J shed 0 bases, with 7 bases lying between them. CDR3: CASSQGAHSGNTIYF. The CDR3 bases are TGTGCCAGCAGCCAAGGGGCTCACTCTGGAAACACCATATATTTT.

Many counts were recorded for this clonotype. The chain employs TRBV7-2 and TRBJ1-2, with a tentative D call TRBD1 (6 bases). CDR1 is SGHTA and CDR2 is FQGNSA in the germline V gene. V was trimmed by 5 bases and J by 4 bases, leaving 17 bases between them. The CDR3 runs to 15 residues. The CDR3 DNA is TGTGCCAGCAGCCGGGCGGACGGACAGATCTATGGCTACACCTTC. Translated: CASSRADGQIYGYTF.

This clonotype appeared many times. The chain couples TRBV24-1 to TRBJ2-3; D may be TRBD1 (7 bases). V lost 3 bases to trimming and J lost 6 bases, with 24 bases between them. This CDR3 has 18 amino acids. CDR1 is KGHDR, CDR2 SFDVKD, per germline. The CDR3 coding sequence is TGTGCCACCAGTGATCCGCAGGGGGGAAATTACTCGCCGGATACGCAGTATTTT. Its translation: CATSDPQGGNYSPDTQYF.

The sample holds many counts of this clonotype. The chain employs TRBV12-3 or TRBV12-4 and TRBJ2-7, with D unclear. Trimming pared 1 base from V and 3 bases from J, leaving 16 bases between. The CDR3 has 16 amino acids. The CDR3 is CASSLGPGLGGYEQYF. The CDR3 nucleotides are TGTGCCAGCAGTTTAGGCCCTGGGCTCGGCGGCTACGAGCAGTACTTC.

In this sample, this clonotype turned up many times. The chain employs TRBV6-1 and TRBJ2-1; D is perhaps TRBD1 (5 bases). The CDR3 is 16 residues long. Germline loops: CDR1 MNHNS, CDR2 SASEGT. Trimming pared 2 bases from V and 5 bases from J, leaving 16 bases between. CDR3 protein: CASSEKTGWGNNEQFF. The CDR3 bases are TGTGCCAGCAGTGAAAAGACCGGGTGGGGCAACAATGAGCAGTTCTTC.

This clonotype was seen at least ten times. This sequence joins TRBV5-1 and TRBJ2-7, with D unresolved. CDR1 and CDR2 (germline): SGHRS, YFSETQ. The CDR3 has 11 amino acids. The ends were cut back, 1 base at V and 7 bases at J, with 6 bases in the middle. CDR3 nucleotide sequence: TGCGCCAGCAGCTTGTTGGAAGAGCAGTACTTC. Protein product: CASSLLEEQYF.

The V call is TRBV6-1, the J call TRBJ1-5; 9 bases fit TRBD1. The V segment lost 5 bases and the J segment 0 bases; nucleotides outside the gene matches: 5. CDR3 length equals 16 residues. Germline assignment: CDR1 MNHNS and CDR2 SASEGT. CDR3 nucleotides: TGTGCCAGCAGTAAGGACAGGGGATATAGCAATCAGCCCCAGCATTTT. Translation: CASSKDRGYSNQPQHF.

This clonotype was recorded at least ten times. J is TRBJ2-1 and V is TRBV3-1; TRBD1 aligns across 7 bases. The CDR3 has 13 amino acids. Germline values: CDR1 LGHDT, CDR2 YNNKEL (reference sequence). With V trimmed by 3 bases and J by 9 bases, 5 bases remained unmatched. DNA of the CDR3: TGTGCCAGCAGCCAGGCCGGACAGGCTGAGCAGTTCTTC. It specifies CASSQAGQAEQFF.

The sample holds many counts of this clonotype. The CDR3 sequence is CASSKGVEGSPLHF. CDR3 bases: TGTGCCAGCTCGAAGGGGGTAGAAGGGTCACCCCTCCACTTT. The chain has TRBV27 and TRBJ1-6; D possibly corresponds to TRBD1 (6 bases). Trimming cost V 8 bases and J 10 bases, with 18 bases left between them. The CDR3 totals 14 residues. CDR1 MNHEY and CDR2 SMNVEV come from the germline V gene (reference sequence).

This chain connects TRBV4-2 to TRBJ2-7, with 8 bases identical to TRBD2. The CDR3 contains 15 residues. The V and J ends lost 1 base and 6 bases, in that order; junction bases with no gene match: 8. CDR1 and CDR2 from the germline V gene are LGHNA and YNFKEQ. Written as DNA, the CDR3 is TGTGCCAGCAGCCAAGCGGGGGGGGGGAAGGCCGAGCAGTACTTC. It specifies CASSQAGGGKAEQYF.

On this clonotype itself: One end of the junction is discordant with germline, which a read error may explain. This sequence joins TRBV27 and TRBJ2-2; D is perhaps TRBD2 (7 bases). The CDR3 sequence is 14 residues long. Germline V gives CDR1 MNHEY, CDR2 SMNVEV (reference sequence). CDR3 in amino acids: CGSSSGGYTGELFF. CDR3 nucleotide sequence: TGTGGCAGCAGTTCGGGGGGCTACACCGGGGAGCTGTTTTTT.

This clonotype appeared once. This chain links TRBV4-2 with TRBJ2-2; D may be TRBD2 (5 bases). This CDR3 contains 16 residues. Deletions cut 1 base from V and 6 bases from J, with 15 bases between. Germline V gene lookup returns CDR1 LGHNA and CDR2 YNFKEQ. CDR3 residues: CASSQGAGIGAGELFF. The DNA for the CDR3 is TGTGCCAGCAGCCAAGGTGCTGGGATCGGGGCCGGGGAGCTGTTTTTT.

This clonotype was picked up many times. The chain is built from TRBV11-2 and TRBJ1-5, with D unclear. Germline values: CDR1 SGHAT, CDR2 FQNNGV. The V and J ends lost 1 base and 7 bases respectively, with 8 bases between them. The CDR3 extends over 13 amino acids. CDR3 in DNA: TGTGCCAGCAGCTTAGGCCTTGTCCAGCCCCAGCATTTT. Protein: CASSLGLVQPQHF.

This clonotype was detected ten times or more. J is TRBJ2-7 and V is TRBV6-5; D is ambiguous. Looked up from germline, CDR1 is MNHEY and CDR2 is SVGAGI. Trimming stripped 2 bases from V and 1 base from J, with 9 bases between. The CDR3 contains 14 residues. CDR3 residues: CASSYNPDSYEQYF. For the CDR3, the DNA is TGTGCCAGCAGTTACAACCCCGATTCCTACGAGCAGTACTTC.

This clonotype was seen repeatedly, ten times or more. The V gene is TRBV5-1, the J gene TRBJ2-1; 8 nucleotides agree with TRBD2. V shed 0 bases, J shed 0 bases, and the junction held 2 bases outside the gene matches. Germline V gene sequence: CDR1 SGHRS, CDR2 YFSETQ. The CDR3 loop spans 16 amino acids. The CDR3 reads CASSLVGGDSYNEQFF. In DNA, the CDR3 is TGCGCCAGCAGCTTGGTCGGGGGGGACTCCTACAATGAGCAGTTCTTC.

This clonotype was observed once. This may be a read error, as it is one base from a much larger clone. The chain carries TRBV5-1 and TRBJ2-1; 10 bases agree with TRBD2. CDR3 length: 18 amino acids. Germline trimming cut 2 bases from V and 6 bases from J; bases unmatched to any gene: 14. CDR1 and CDR2 from the germline V gene are SGHRS and YFSETQ. DNA for the CDR3: TGCGCCAGCAGCTTCATACCCAGACTAGCGGGCCCCGCCAATGAGCAGTTCTTC. This sequence encodes CASSFIPRLAGPANEQFF.

The chain is built from TRBV4-3 and TRBJ1-6, with D perhaps TRBD1 (5 bases). Germline V gene data show CDR1 as LGHNA and CDR2 as YSLEER. The V end was cut by 3 bases, the J end by 1 base, with 16 bases between. CDR3 length: 18 amino acids. DNA for the CDR3: TGCGCCAGCAGCCATGAGACTGGAGCAGGGTCCTATAATTCACCCCTCCACTTT. This sequence encodes CASSHETGAGSYNSPLHF.

This clonotype was seen more than once but under ten times. The V call is TRBV11-1, the J call TRBJ1-4; D unclear. The CDR3 contains 14 residues. Germline V gene sequence: CDR1 SGHAT, CDR2 FQDESV (reference sequence). V lost 0 bases and J 4 bases, leaving 6 bases between the germline ends. The CDR3 DNA is TGTGCCAGCAGCTTAGCCGGAGTTAATGAAAAACTGTTTTTT. It yields the protein CASSLAGVNEKLFF.

In this sample, this clonotype turned up many times. This chain uses TRBV7-6 with TRBJ2-1; D unresolved. The CDR3 length is 16 residues. CDR1 is SGHVS and CDR2 is FNYEAQ in the germline V gene. Trimming removed 5 bases from V and 0 bases from J, with 14 bases in between. The CDR3 sequence: CASSPRGGNSYNEQFF. DNA of the CDR3: TGTGCCAGCAGCCCCCGCGGCGGAAACTCCTACAATGAGCAGTTCTTC.

In its sample, this clonotype was seen a few times. The CDR3 does not close with the conserved phenylalanine or tryptophan, likely indicating a read error. The gene calls are TRBV7-3 and TRBJ1-1, with 9 positions matching TRBD1. V shed 0 bases, J shed 4 bases, and the junction held 6 bases outside the gene matches. In germline, CDR1 is SGHTA, CDR2 FQGTGA. CDR3 length: 16 residues. CDR3 DNA sequence: TGTGCCAGCAGCTTAACCCCTTCGACAGGGGGCACTGAAGCTTTCCTT. Translation: CASSLTPSTGGTEAFL.

This clonotype was seen repeatedly, ten times or more. The junction departs from germline at one end; a sequencing error may be responsible. J is TRBJ2-1 and V is TRBV20-1, with no clear D. CDR1 is DFQATT, CDR2 SNEGSKA, per germline (reference sequence). This CDR3 spans 12 amino acids. CDR3 sequence (DNA): TGCAGCGCTAGTGAGGCCCCCTCTGGGAAGTTCTTC. Protein product: CSASEAPSGKFF.

This clonotype was recorded many times. The chain carries TRBV2 and TRBJ2-2, with D perhaps TRBD2 (7 bases). From germline, CDR1 is SNHLY and CDR2 FYNNEI. The CDR3 has 14 residues. Trimming cost V 7 bases and J 4 bases, with 13 bases left between them. As DNA, the CDR3 is TGTGCCAGCATGTGGGAGGGGGTCACCGGGGAGCTGTTTTTT. Translating gives CASMWEGVTGELFF.

This clonotype occurred many times. J is TRBJ1-5 and V is TRBV28; D is unclear. Trimming left V 7 bases short and J 0 bases short, with 13 bases between. This CDR3 has 15 amino acids. Germline V gives CDR1 MDHEN, CDR2 SYDVKM. CDR3 sequence (DNA): TGTGCCAGCACAGGCTACGAGAATAGCAATCAGCCCCAGCATTTT. It specifies CASTGYENSNQPQHF.

The sample holds a few counts of this clonotype. The V call is TRBV6-1, the J call TRBJ2-2; D is unclear. Germline CDR1 reads MNHNS; CDR2 reads SASEGT. This CDR3 is 16 amino acids long. Deletions cut 3 bases from V and 7 bases from J, with 18 bases between. For the CDR3, the DNA is TGTGCCAGCAGTGACCCGCCCGGCCTCGGAATCGGGGAGCTGTTTTTT. Residues: CASSDPPGLGIGELFF.

The chain joins TRBV5-1 to TRBJ1-3; no firm D call. Trimming removed 2 bases from V and 2 bases from J, with 14 bases in between. Per germline, CDR1 SGHRS and CDR2 YFSETQ. This CDR3 has 16 residues. As DNA, the CDR3 is TGCGCCAGCAGCTTAAGCGGTAGCCCCACTGGAAACACCATATATTTT. It translates to CASSLSGSPTGNTIYF.

This clonotype has at least ten counts. The J gene is TRBJ1-2, the V gene TRBV7-2; D not certain. The CDR3 has 14 residues. V shed 1 base and J shed 7 bases, with 13 bases lying between them. In germline, CDR1 is SGHTA, CDR2 FQGNSA. The CDR3 nucleotides read TGTGCCAGCAGCTTAGGAATAGAGCCCATTGGCTACACCTTC. Protein: CASSLGIEPIGYTF.

This rearrangement joins TRBV28 to TRBJ2-1; no reliable D call. The CDR3 spans 13 residues. Trimming removed 8 bases at V and 2 bases at J, with 10 bases between. Germline loops: CDR1 MDHEN, CDR2 SYDVKM. CDR3 sequence (DNA): TGTGCCAGCGGTAAGTTTGCCTACAATGAGCAGTTCTTC. It yields the protein CASGKFAYNEQFF. The entire variable domain, with the rest obtained from reference TRBV28 and TRBJ2-1, is as follows: DVKVTQSSRYLVKRTGEKVFLECVQDMDHENMFWYRQDPGLGLRLIYFSYDVKMKEKGDIPEGYSVSREKKERFSLILESASTNQTSMYLCASGKFAYNEQFFGPGTRLTVL.

The chain employs TRBV12-3 or TRBV12-4 and TRBJ1-2; D might be TRBD1 (6 bases). V lost 6 bases to trimming and J lost 7 bases, with 24 bases between them. The CDR3 covers 16 residues. The CDR3 sequence: CASSQSGARGAGGYTF. The DNA for the CDR3 is TGTGCCAGCAGCCAGTCGGGGGCGCGGGGGGCAGGTGGCTACACCTTC.

The V and J genes are TRBV7-9 and TRBJ2-2; maybe TRBD1 (6 bases). Germline V CDR1 and CDR2: SEHNR, FQNEAQ (reference sequence). CDR3 length equals 16 residues. Trimming removed 5 bases from V and 1 base from J, with 14 bases in between. The CDR3 DNA is TGTGCCAGCAGCCAATCAGGGGCGGTGAACACCGGGGAGCTGTTTTTT. Amino acids: CASSQSGAVNTGELFF.

This clonotype was observed a handful of times. The rearrangement links TRBV4-1 to TRBJ2-5; TRBD2 aligns across 13 bases. Trimming removed 4 bases from V and 6 bases from J; junction bases left unmatched: 5. The CDR3 contains 15 residues. CDR1 and CDR2 from the germline V gene are MGHRA and YSYEKL. CDR3 coding DNA: TGCGCCAGCAGCCCCGGGACTAGCGGGGTACAGACCCAGTACTTC. Translating gives CASSPGTSGVQTQYF.